These 28 T cell receptor beta chains originate from one sample sequenced in a study of CD8 T cells in ankylosing spondylitis. Study-level results: Ankylosing spondylitis blood seemed to carry a telltale TCR beta motif made of under ten highly homologous variants.

From the 5' RACE reads, TCRdb called clonotypes with MiXCR, one entry per CDR3 protein. Of 220,000 or so distinct CDR3 sequences detected, 18% appear once; the ten largest clones hold roughly 43%. These receptors' antigens are unknown. Material for sequencing was blood, either unsorted or a sorted T cell fraction (not recorded which). Source of these receptors: a male donor with ankylosing spondylitis.

This clonotype came up many times. This rearrangement joins TRBV12-3 or TRBV12-4 to TRBJ2-5; 8 positions agree with TRBD1. The CDR3 length is 13 residues. After removal of 5 bases from V and 4 bases from J, the junction contained 3 bases not matched to a gene. The CDR3, as DNA: TGTGCCAGCAGTCCAACAGGGGGAGAGACCCAGTACTTC. As protein: CASSPTGGETQYF.

The chain links TRBV5-6 to TRBJ2-5, with 9 bases fitting TRBD1. This CDR3 has 14 amino acids. Unmatched junction bases numbered 3, after V lost 2 bases and J lost 4 bases. Germline V gene data show CDR1 as SGHDT and CDR2 as YYEEEE. The CDR3 reads CASSFQTGGETQYF. In nucleotides, the CDR3 is TGTGCCAGCAGCTTTCAGACAGGGGGAGAGACCCAGTACTTC. Filled out from reference TRBV5-6 and TRBJ2-5, the complete variable domain reads DAGVTQSPTHLIKTRGQQVTLRCSPKSGHDTVSWYQQALGQGPQFIFQYYEEEERQRGNFPDRFSGHQFPNYSSELNVNALLLGDSALYLCASSFQTGGETQYFGPGTRLLVL.

The rearrangement joins TRBV19 to TRBJ2-3; 8 positions agree with TRBD2. Germline values: CDR1 LNHDA, CDR2 SQIVND (reference sequence). V gave up 8 bases and J gave up 1 base; unmatched junction bases: 5. The CDR3 covers 14 residues. The CDR3 region is CASAIAGRTDTQYF. Written as DNA, the CDR3 is TGTGCCAGTGCAATAGCGGGGCGCACAGATACGCAGTATTTT.

This clonotype was seen only a few times. The rearrangement links TRBV6-5 to TRBJ2-1; TRBD2 aligns across 11 bases. V was pared by 2 bases and J by 5 bases, with 5 bases of the junction left unmatched. There are 16 residues in the CDR3. Looked up from germline, CDR1 is MNHEY and CDR2 is SVGAGI. The CDR3 DNA sequence: TGTGCCAGCAGTTACAATAGCGGGGGGGAGAACAATGAGCAGTTCTTC. Translating it yields CASSYNSGGENNEQFF.

This clonotype was observed a few times. The J gene is TRBJ2-1, the V gene TRBV15, with D unresolved. The CDR3 has 15 residues. The germline V gene encodes CDR1 LNHNV and CDR2 YYDKDF (reference sequence). The V end lost 6 bases, the J end lost 0 bases, and 12 bases lay between the germline ends. DNA of the CDR3: TGTGCCACCAGGGAAGAGCTTGCCTCCTACAATGAGCAGTTCTTC. Translation: CATREELASYNEQFF.

This clonotype was observed a few times. The rearrangement joins TRBV5-6 to TRBJ1-1, with TRBD1 matching 8 bases. The J segment lost 9 bases and the V segment lost 2 bases, leaving 6 bases of the junction unmatched. This CDR3 has 13 amino acids. Germline loops: CDR1 SGHDT, CDR2 YYEEEE. The CDR3 sequence is CASSFGTGDKAFF. DNA of the CDR3: TGTGCCAGCAGCTTCGGGACAGGCGATAAAGCTTTCTTT.

The chain combines TRBV11-3 with TRBJ2-2; maybe TRBD2 (6 bases). This CDR3 is built from 15 residues. V shed 6 bases and J shed 4 bases, with 15 bases lying between them. Germline values: CDR1 SGHNT, CDR2 YENEEA. CDR3 in DNA: TGTGCCAGCAGTCGACTAGAAGGGGCCACCGGGGAGCTGTTTTTT. This codes for CASSRLEGATGELFF.

Only a few counts were recorded for this clonotype. The chain links TRBV7-2 to TRBJ2-7; D remains unclear. Per germline, CDR1 SGHTA and CDR2 FQGNSA. The germline V and J ends were trimmed by 0 bases and 7 bases, with 10 bases remaining between them. The CDR3 runs 13 residues. The CDR3 region is CASSLATDREQYF. The CDR3 DNA reads TGTGCCAGCAGCTTAGCGACGGATAGAGAGCAGTACTTC. Based on the CDR3 plus reference TRBV7-2 and TRBJ2-7, the full variable domain is GAGVSQSPSNKVTEKGKDVELRCDPISGHTALYWYRQSLGQGLEFLIYFQGNSAPDKSGLPSDRFSAERTGGSVSTLTIQRTQQEDSAVYLCASSLATDREQYFGPGTRLTVT.

This clonotype was counted a few times. The chain uses TRBV9 and TRBJ1-1, with D maybe TRBD1 (6 bases). V lost 3 bases, J lost 1 base, and 7 bases lay in between. In germline, CDR1 is SGDLS, CDR2 YYNGEE. The CDR3 consists of 13 residues. CDR3 loop: CASSAQGNTEAFF. The CDR3 DNA is TGTGCCAGCAGCGCACAGGGGAACACTGAAGCTTTCTTT.

This clonotype was detected ten times or more. The chain carries TRBV27 and TRBJ2-3; D might be TRBD2 (5 bases). This CDR3 is 13 amino acids long. Germline lookup yields CDR1 MNHEY and CDR2 SMNVEV (reference sequence). V gave up 7 bases and J gave up 11 bases, with 19 bases separating them. CDR3 coding DNA: TGTGCCAGCACTCAATTGGGGAGCACGCAGCAGTATTTT. Translated: CASTQLGSTQQYF.

This clonotype was recorded a few times. The chain uses TRBV20-1 and TRBJ2-7; D is possibly TRBD2 (6 bases). Trimming cost V 0 bases and J 2 bases, with 11 bases left between them. The CDR3 runs 14 residues. Germline V lookup: CDR1 DFQATT, CDR2 SNEGSKA (reference sequence). The CDR3 DNA reads TGCAGTGCTAGAGATCTCCAGCGGGCCTACGAGCAGTACTTC. It codes for CSARDLQRAYEQYF.

This clonotype has just a few counts. This chain joins TRBV5-5 and TRBJ2-5, with TRBD2 as a possible D gene (5 bases). The length of the CDR3 is 15 residues. The germline V gene has CDR1 SGHKS and CDR2 YYEKEE (reference sequence). Trimming took off 5 bases at V and 5 bases at J, with 19 bases between the two ends. Here the CDR3 DNA reads TGTGCCAGCAGACCTGAAGGGTTGTGGGAGGAGACCCAGTACTTC. The encoded protein is CASRPEGLWEETQYF.

J is TRBJ2-5 and V is TRBV7-8, with unresolved D. Germline CDR1 SGHVS, CDR2 FQNEAQ. Between the trimmed V and J ends, which lost 1 base and 5 bases, there was a span of 8 bases. This CDR3 has 13 amino acids. In DNA, the CDR3 is TGTGCCAGCAGCTTAGTGGGCGTGGAGACCCAGTACTTC. This translates into CASSLVGVETQYF. Filled out from reference TRBV7-8 and TRBJ2-5, the complete variable domain reads GAGVSQSPRYKVAKRGQDVALRCDPISGHVSLFWYQQALGQGPEFLTYFQNEAQLDKSGLPSDRFFAERPEGSVSTLKIQRTQQEDSAVYLCASSLVGVETQYFGPGTRLLVL.

This clonotype was seen only a few times. One end of the junction varies from germline; a read error may be responsible. Here the CDR3 reads CASSPQGGTGAFF. The DNA of the CDR3 is TGTGCCAGCAGTCCACAGGGTGGCACTGGAGCTTTCTTT. The chain has TRBV27 and TRBJ1-1, with a weak D call TRBD1 (6 bases). Germline values: CDR1 MNHEY, CDR2 SMNVEV (reference sequence). The CDR3 spans 13 residues.

The chain joins TRBV5-5 to TRBJ2-1; unclear D gene. Trimming pared 3 bases from V and 9 bases from J, leaving 7 bases between. The CDR3 has 11 residues. The germline gives CDR1 SGHKS, CDR2 YYEKEE (reference sequence). CDR3 DNA: TGTGCCAGCAGCTATGTTGGTGAGCAGTTCTTC. The encoded protein is CASSYVGEQFF. The complete variable domain, with remaining parts taken from reference TRBV5-5 and TRBJ2-1, reads DAGVTQSPTHLIKTRGQQVTLRCSPISGHKSVSWYQQVLGQGPQFIFQYYEKEERGRGNFPDRFSARQFPNYSSELNVNALLLGDSALYLCASSYVGEQFFGPGTRLTVL.

The sample holds many counts of this clonotype. The chain has TRBV2 and TRBJ2-2; 9 positions match TRBD1. CDR1 and CDR2 from the germline V gene are SNHLY and FYNNEI. CDR3 length: 14 amino acids. With 10 bases clipped from V and 6 bases from J, the junction kept 9 bases outside the gene matches. CDR3 sequence reads: CATSRDRDPGELFF. The CDR3 nucleotides are TGTGCCACCTCCAGGGACAGGGACCCCGGGGAGCTGTTTTTT.

This clonotype was seen many times. The CDR3 loop is CASSPRDENYGYTF. The CDR3 DNA sequence: TGTGCCAGCTCACCTCGGGACGAAAACTATGGCTACACCTTC. The chain uses TRBV18 and TRBJ1-2; TRBD1 might be the D (5 bases). The CDR3 is 14 residues long. The germline gives CDR1 KGHSH, CDR2 LQKENI. The V end was cut by 3 bases, the J end by 2 bases, with 10 bases between.

This clonotype has more than one count but fewer than ten. The chain uses TRBV29-1 and TRBJ2-7; no clear D gene. V was shortened by 7 bases and J by 0 bases, with 13 bases between the two germline ends. There are 13 residues in the CDR3. The germline CDR1 and CDR2 sequences are SQVTM and ANQGSEA. CDR3 coding DNA: TGCAGCGGAGGTGGTGGACCCTCCTACGAGCAGTACTTC. This encodes CSGGGGPSYEQYF.

Only a few counts were recorded for this clonotype. The CDR3 here is CASSYFRIWVTGELFF. In nucleotides, the CDR3 is TGTGCCAGCAGCTATTTCAGGATTTGGGTCACCGGGGAGCTGTTTTTT. The genes are TRBV7-2 and TRBJ2-2; D remains ambiguous. This CDR3 region has 16 residues. Germline CDR1 reads SGHTA; CDR2 reads FQGNSA. V was shortened by 4 bases and J by 4 bases, with 16 bases between the two germline ends.

This clonotype was seen a handful of times. The chain is built from TRBV24-1 and TRBJ2-1, with 8 bases identical to TRBD2. V dropped 0 bases and J dropped 10; count of bases not matched to a gene: 10. The CDR3 consists of 16 residues. Looked up from germline, CDR1 is KGHDR and CDR2 is SFDVKD. The CDR3 nucleotides read TGTGCCACCAGTGATTTGTCCACTAGCGGCCTCCGAGAGCAGTTCTTC. Protein sequence: CATSDLSTSGLREQFF.

This clonotype showed up just a few times. The gene calls are TRBV11-2 and TRBJ2-3, with 13 bases identical to TRBD2. Trimming at V came to 1 base and at J to 6 bases, leaving 7 bases not matched to a gene. The germline gives CDR1 SGHAT, CDR2 FQNNGV. This CDR3 is built from 17 residues. The CDR3 DNA follows: TGTGCCAGCAGCTTAGGACTAGCGGGGGGCATGGAGGATACGCAGTATTTT. This codes for CASSLGLAGGMEDTQYF.

This clonotype was counted between two and nine times. The chain is built from TRBV24-1 and TRBJ2-5; TRBD2 is a possible D gene (5 bases). The V gene lost 10 bases and the J gene lost 7 bases, with 12 bases spanning the gap. The CDR3 has 11 amino acids. The germline V gene has CDR1 KGHDR and CDR2 SFDVKD. The CDR3 protein is CATPTRGTQYF. For the CDR3, the DNA is TGTGCCACGCCGACTCGGGGGACCCAGTACTTC.

The V call is TRBV10-2, the J call TRBJ2-1, with 8 bases that match TRBD1. CDR1 is WSHSY, CDR2 SAAADI, per germline. The CDR3 totals 16 residues. V gave up 1 base and J gave up 6 bases; unmatched junction bases: 8. CDR3 sequence (DNA): TGCGCCAGCAGTGAGTGGGGTGACAGGGGTGGCAATGAGCAGTTCTTC. It is translated as CASSEWGDRGGNEQFF.

At least ten counts were recorded for this clonotype. The J gene is TRBJ2-1, the V gene TRBV4-1, with D possibly matching TRBD1 (5 bases). Trimming shortened V by 4 bases and J by 8 bases, and 24 bases separated the two germline ends. CDR1 and CDR2 (germline): MGHRA, YSYEKL. The CDR3 loop spans 17 amino acids. The CDR3 sequence is CASSPLNSRTPDDEQFF. CDR3 in DNA: TGCGCCAGCAGCCCGCTTAATTCCAGGACACCGGACGATGAGCAGTTCTTC.

This clonotype was counted a few times. The chain joins TRBV7-2 to TRBJ1-1; D possibly corresponds to TRBD1 (6 bases). The CDR3 spans 13 residues. Trimming removed 1 base from V and 7 bases from J, with 10 bases in between. CDR1 is SGHTA, CDR2 FQGNSA, per germline. In DNA form, the CDR3 reads TGTGCCAGCAGCTTAGTCACAGGGCGTGAAGCTTTCTTT. Protein sequence: CASSLVTGREAFF.

There are a few counts of this clonotype. The chain couples TRBV6-4 to TRBJ2-1, with D possibly being TRBD1 or TRBD2 (5 bases each). The CDR3 totals 15 residues. Germline V gene data show CDR1 as MRHNA and CDR2 as SNTAGT. Trimming cost V 4 bases and J 3 bases, with 13 bases left between them. CDR3 loop: CASSAGTEGYNEQFF. As DNA, the CDR3 is TGTGCCAGCAGTGCCGGGACCGAGGGCTACAATGAGCAGTTCTTC.

This clonotype was observed a handful of times. The V call is TRBV10-3, the J call TRBJ2-2, with 13 bases lining up with TRBD2. The germline V gene encodes CDR1 ENHRY and CDR2 SYGVKD. V shed 2 bases and J 7 bases; nucleotides not matched to a gene: 1. The CDR3 covers 15 residues. CDR3 region: CAISEGTSGDGELFF. The CDR3 DNA sequence: TGTGCCATCAGTGAGGGGACTAGCGGGGACGGGGAGCTGTTTTTT.

This clonotype was found a few times. This chain uses TRBV27 with TRBJ2-2; D not certain. Germline assignment: CDR1 MNHEY and CDR2 SMNVEV (reference sequence). Trimming removed 4 bases from V and 4 bases from J, with 10 bases in between. The CDR3 contains 14 residues. CDR3 in amino acids: CASSWRSGTGELFF. In nucleotides, the CDR3 is TGTGCCAGCAGTTGGCGTTCAGGCACCGGGGAGCTGTTTTTT.